The sample holds many counts of the clone carrying this T cell receptor (beta chain). Its specificity is not known. The CDR3 spans 16 residues. The V gene end was trimmed by 1 base and the J gene end by 2 bases; junction bases not matched to a gene: 9. Germline V gene sequence: CDR1 DFQATT, CDR2 SNEGSKA (reference sequence). This specimen belongs to a study of T-cell reconstitution after alpha-beta-depleted transplantation in children. Whole-study findings and limits: Surviving recipient T cells and thymic progenitors accounted for the high day-60 TCRbeta diversity observed in some patients. Newly produced T cells mostly provided counts and TCRbeta diversity after one year, as hyperexpanded clones declined. By about two months after transplant, alpha-beta T cells reportedly arose from several hundred graft clones that had expanded.

It was with unique molecular identifiers that the TCRbeta library was prepared. TCRdb re-derived calls from the PCR reads in MiXCR, one entry per CDR3 protein. Of about 97,000 distinct CDR3 sequences listed, 4.5% to 7.5% were seen once; the top ten hold 6.1%. The chain recombines TRBV20-1 with TRBJ2-7; 9 bases are shared with TRBD1. This receptor was obtained from a female patient aged 2 to 10 who had a stem cell transplant for Fanconi anemia, so the T cells may come from the graft donor. This specimen consisted of PBMCs, mostly from graft donor cells, obtained 60 days after TCRalphabeta/CD19-depleted stem cell transplant. CDR3 nucleotides: TGCAGTGCTAGAGTGAAAGCCGGGACAGGGCCCTACGAGCAGTACTTC. This codes for CSARVKAGTGPYEQYF.